This TCR beta chain was documented in a study of T cell responses to AZD1222 COVID-19 vaccine. The study, taken as a whole, reports: The reported proportion of spike-specific TCRs targeting unmutated variant regions was nearly half. Spike-specific TCR breadth and depth were elevated following two AZD1222 doses. Sampling that yielded the repertoires occurred only after the peak T cell response. There were mostly white British donors and more females than males, and clonal diversity was possibly underestimated.

In germline, CDR1 is SGHNT, CDR2 YENEEA. V lost 2 bases to trimming and J lost 3 bases, with 7 bases between them. The CDR3 has 14 amino acids. This clone was counted a few times. Its target is unknown. Using immunoSEQ multiplex PCR, the repertoire was profiled, and TCRdb retains in-frame clones only, with some absent. The table includes some 60,000 clones, 70% to 80% detected once. The receptor was derived from an adult who received the AZD1222 COVID-19 vaccine. V gene TRBV11-3 combines with J gene TRBJ1-4; the D is unclear. The starting material was peripheral blood, obtained 28 days after the second AZD1222 dose. CDR3 in amino acids: CASSLFGSNEKLFF. CDR3 nucleotides: TGTGCCAGCAGCTTATTCGGGTCTAATGAAAAACTGTTTTTT.